The 7 T cell receptor beta chains presented below share a single source sample, sequenced in a study of blood T cell repertoires in COVID-19. Repertoires were generated with immunoSEQ multiplex PCR, while TCRdb's copy carries only in-frame clones and drops some. The sample shows some 260,000 clones, about 88% of them seen only once. The sample consisted of peripheral blood. The receptor set was obtained from a woman between 40 and 50 years old who had recovered from COVID-19.

The chain links TRBV6-6 to TRBJ2-7; 7 bases are shared with TRBD2. Germline V gene sequence: CDR1 MNHNY, CDR2 SVGAGI (reference sequence). Unmatched junction bases numbered 13, after V lost 5 bases and J lost 0 bases. The CDR3 consists of 17 residues. The CDR3 DNA reads as TGTGCCAGCAGTCAAAGGGGCCTAGCGGCGAGCTCCTACGAGCAGTACTTC. Amino acids: CASSQRGLAASSYEQYF.

The rearrangement uses TRBV5-6 and TRBJ1-5; no firm D call. The CDR3 is made up of 18 amino acids. The V and J ends lost 3 bases and 0 bases respectively, with 19 bases between them. Germline lookup yields CDR1 SGHDT and CDR2 YYEEEE. The CDR3 sequence is CASSSFGYGEHSNQPQHF. DNA of the CDR3: TGTGCCAGCAGCTCCTTCGGGTACGGGGAACATAGCAATCAGCCCCAGCATTTT.

This clone came up a few times. The chain employs TRBV5-1 and TRBJ2-5; D may be TRBD2 (7 bases). The V gene lost 2 bases and the J gene lost 5 bases, with 13 bases spanning the gap. Germline V gives CDR1 SGHRS, CDR2 YFSETQ. The CDR3 is 14 residues long. The CDR3 loop is CASSFGGPGETQYF. The CDR3 nucleotides read TGCGCCAGCAGCTTCGGGGGGCCAGGCGAGACCCAGTACTTC.

In this sample, this clone is large (0.1 to 1%). The chain employs TRBV29-1 and TRBJ2-7, with 8 nucleotides matching TRBD2. The CDR3 loop spans 13 amino acids. The germline CDR1 and CDR2 sequences are SQVTM and ANQGSEA. V shed 7 bases and J 0 bases; nucleotides not matched to a gene: 5. CDR3 sequence reads: CSATLADSYEQYF. DNA for the CDR3: TGCAGCGCCACACTAGCGGACTCCTACGAGCAGTACTTC.

Only one count was recorded for this clone. V is TRBV7-2 and J is TRBJ2-7, with 8 bases that match TRBD1. This CDR3 has 15 residues. Germline V gives CDR1 SGHTA, CDR2 FQGNSA. Trimming at V came to 5 bases and at J to 2 bases, leaving 8 bases not matched to a gene. Written as DNA, the CDR3 is TGTGCCAGCAGCAATGACAGGGGTCAAACCTACGAGCAGTACTTC. Protein product: CASSNDRGQTYEQYF.

The chain's CDR3 is CASSPGLAGGGDEQFF. The CDR3 nucleotides are TGTGCCAGCAGCCCAGGACTAGCGGGGGGCGGGGATGAGCAGTTCTTC. The chain uses TRBV9 and TRBJ2-1; TRBD2 matches at 14 bases. This CDR3 is 16 amino acids long. The germline CDR1 and CDR2 sequences are SGDLS and YYNGEE. The J segment lost 8 bases and the V segment lost 4 bases, leaving 8 bases of the junction unmatched. Using reference TRBV9 and TRBJ2-1 for the parts outside the CDR3, the full variable domain is DSGVTQTPKHLITATGQRVTLRCSPRSGDLSVYWYQQSLDQGLQFLIQYYNGEERAKGNILERFSAQQFPDLHSELNLSSLELGDSALYFCASSPGLAGGGDEQFFGPGTRLTVL.

V gene TRBV28 combines with J gene TRBJ2-7, with D possibly matching TRBD1 (6 bases). The V and J ends lost 5 bases and 2 bases respectively, with 10 bases between them. This CDR3 region has 13 residues. Germline loops: CDR1 MDHEN, CDR2 SYDVKM. The CDR3 nucleotides are TGTGCCAGCAGTCTCAGGGGAGCCTACGAGCAGTACTTC. It specifies CASSLRGAYEQYF.